A selection of T cell receptor beta chains follows, all from one sample in a study of identical twins. TCRdb processed the 5' RACE reads anew with MiXCR; each CDR3 protein has one entry. The sample lists fewer than 500,000 distinct CDR3 sequences, 14% occurring once. The same data also went into a second study, on yellow fever vaccine responses in identical twins.

Material: CD4+ T cells sorted from blood. All receptors derive from a woman aged 18-30 years in good health. Both conserved end residues are part of each CDR3. D genes are given only for firm matches. Expanded clones are given a class, and other clones once, few, many or no size at all.

clone_size	v_call	j_call	d_call	cdr3_aa	cdr3_nt
many	TRBV4-3	TRBJ2-4	TRBD2	CASSLSRGVVDIQYF	TGCGCCAGCAGCCTATCCCGGGGGGTGGTAGACATTCAGTACTTC
few	TRBV9	TRBJ2-5	.	CASSERGDPSETQYF	TGTGCCAGCAGCGAAAGGGGGGACCCATCAGAGACCCAGTACTTC
many	TRBV6-5	TRBJ1-1	.	CASKKGTEAFF	TGTGCCAGCAAGAAAGGGACGGAGGCTTTCTTT
.	TRBV4-1	TRBJ1-2	TRBD1	CASSHGQGSNYGYTF	TGCGCCAGCAGCCACGGACAGGGATCTAACTATGGCTACACCTTC
once	TRBV27	TRBJ2-7	.	CASSFRGAGGRYEQYF	TGTGCCAGCAGTTTTAGGGGTGCCGGGGGGCGGTACGAGCAGTACTTC
many	TRBV12-3/TRBV12-4	TRBJ2-1	.	CASSLGDYGYNEQFF	TGTGCCAGCAGTTTAGGTGACTACGGATACAATGAGCAGTTCTTC
.	TRBV29-1	TRBJ1-2	TRBD1	CSVEVGTVYGYTF	TGCAGCGTTGAAGTAGGGACAGTTTATGGCTACACCTTC
.	TRBV9	TRBJ2-1	TRBD2	CASSPRTSGLATYNEQFF	TGTGCCAGCAGCCCACGGACTAGCGGGCTCGCTACCTACAATGAGCAGTTCTTC
few	TRBV5-1	TRBJ1-1	.	CASNSLGGHAEAFF	TGCGCCAGCAACTCCCTCGGGGGGCACGCTGAAGCTTTCTTT
.	TRBV12-3/TRBV12-4	TRBJ2-7	TRBD1	CASKRTGDEQYF	TGTGCCAGCAAACGGACAGGAGATGAGCAGTACTTC
few	TRBV3-1	TRBJ2-5	.	CASSHWQTDTQYF	TGTGCCAGCAGCCACTGGCAGACGGACACCCAGTACTTC
few	TRBV11-2	TRBJ2-5	.	CASSQTRQSQETQYF	TGTGCCAGCAGCCAAACACGACAGTCCCAAGAGACCCAGTACTTC
few	TRBV5-1	TRBJ2-1	TRBD2	CASSGLVYNEQFF	TGCGCCAGCAGTGGACTAGTATACAATGAGCAGTTCTTC
many	TRBV28	TRBJ1-1	.	CASSLQNTEAFF	TGTGCCAGCAGCTTACAGAACACTGAAGCTTTCTTT
many	TRBV5-1	TRBJ2-7	.	CASTIQTGDYEQYF	TGCGCCAGCACCATCCAAACCGGGGACTACGAGCAGTACTTC
few	TRBV20-1	TRBJ2-7	.	CSARKDGFSYEQYF	TGCAGTGCTAGGAAGGACGGGTTCTCCTACGAGCAGTACTTC
.	TRBV20-1	TRBJ2-4	.	CSAPFVAGRIQYF	TGCAGTGCCCCATTCGTGGCAGGCAGGATTCAGTACTTC
.	TRBV6-2/TRBV6-3	TRBJ2-3	TRBD2	CASSYALGLATDTQYF	TGTGCCAGCAGTTACGCTCTGGGACTAGCTACAGATACGCAGTATTTT
.	TRBV5-1	TRBJ2-1	.	CASSLAGGRVGNEQFF	TGCGCCAGCAGCTTGGCCGGTGGCAGGGTTGGCAATGAGCAGTTCTTC
many	TRBV12-3/TRBV12-4	TRBJ2-7	TRBD1	CASSSDRLESYEQYF	TGTGCCAGCAGTTCGGACAGGTTGGAGTCCTACGAGCAGTACTTC
many	TRBV4-2	TRBJ2-5	TRBD2	CASSQDPGSGRAQETQYF	TGTGCCAGCAGCCAAGATCCAGGGAGCGGGAGGGCACAAGAGACCCAGTACTTC
few	TRBV12-3/TRBV12-4	TRBJ1-2	TRBD1	CASSSRGYGYGYTF	TGTGCCAGCAGTTCCAGGGGGTACGGCTATGGCTACACCTTC
.	TRBV10-3	TRBJ2-5	TRBD2	CAISESILAGAETQYF	TGTGCCATCAGTGAGTCGATACTAGCGGGGGCAGAGACCCAGTACTTC
.	TRBV7-2	TRBJ2-3	TRBD2	CASSLRPSGSTDTQYF	TGTGCCAGCAGCCTCCGGCCTAGCGGGAGCACAGATACGCAGTATTTT
few	TRBV6-5	TRBJ2-5	TRBD2	CASSYSLGTSEQETQYF	TGTGCCAGCAGTTACTCCCTCGGGACTAGCGAGCAAGAGACCCAGTACTTC
.	TRBV2	TRBJ1-2	.	CASQHSTSYTF	TGTGCCAGCCAACATTCCACCAGCTACACCTTC
.	TRBV7-9	TRBJ2-7	.	CASSVGQVGYEQYF	TGTGCCAGCAGCGTCGGGCAGGTTGGATACGAGCAGTACTTC
few	TRBV2	TRBJ1-5	TRBD1	CASSQRQGANQPQHF	TGTGCCAGCAGTCAAAGACAGGGGGCTAATCAGCCCCAGCATTTT
few	TRBV2	TRBJ2-1	TRBD2	CASSTGLAGVEQFF	TGTGCCAGCAGTACGGGACTAGCGGGAGTTGAGCAGTTCTTC
few	TRBV20-1	TRBJ2-3	.	CSARDRVRNTDTQYF	TGCAGTGCTAGAGATCGCGTCCGGAACACAGATACGCAGTATTTT
many	TRBV3-1	TRBJ2-7	.	CASSPRDRGSEQYF	TGTGCCAGCAGCCCCCGGGACCGAGGCAGCGAGCAGTACTTC
few	TRBV20-1	TRBJ2-5	.	CSARDPGTIGETQYF	TGCAGTGCTAGAGATCCGGGTACTATAGGAGAGACCCAGTACTTC
few	TRBV6-5	TRBJ1-1	.	CASSYQGIEAFF	TGTGCCAGCAGTTACCAGGGCATTGAAGCTTTCTTT
few	TRBV7-2	TRBJ2-2	.	CASSFGHQNTGELFF	TGTGCCAGCAGCTTCGGTCACCAGAACACCGGGGAGCTGTTTTTT
.	TRBV5-6	TRBJ1-1	.	CASSQIDRNTEAFF	TGTGCCAGCAGCCAGATAGACCGGAACACTGAAGCTTTCTTT
few	TRBV12-3/TRBV12-4	TRBJ2-1	.	CASKRALSYNEQFF	TGTGCCAGCAAACGAGCACTTTCCTACAATGAGCAGTTCTTC
.	TRBV11-2	TRBJ1-1	.	CASSLEGYTRLNTEAFF	TGTGCCAGCAGCTTAGAGGGGTACACAAGGTTGAACACTGAAGCTTTCTTT
.	TRBV6-5	TRBJ2-1	.	CASSYLRGSYNEQFF	TGTGCCAGCAGTTATTTACGGGGCTCCTACAATGAGCAGTTCTTC
many	TRBV5-1	TRBJ2-1	.	CASKDSGSSYNEQFF	TGCGCCAGCAAGGATAGCGGAAGCTCCTACAATGAGCAGTTCTTC
.	TRBV7-7	TRBJ2-7	.	CASSPTPVHEQYF	TGTGCTAGCAGCCCTACACCGGTCCACGAGCAGTACTTC
many	TRBV4-2	TRBJ2-5	.	CASSQDTQTQYF	TGTGCCAGCAGCCAAGATACGCAGACCCAGTACTTC
.	TRBV4-3	TRBJ1-3	.	CASSQELEAGNTIYF	TGCGCCAGCAGCCAAGAACTCGAAGCTGGAAACACCATATATTTT
once	TRBV13	TRBJ2-1	TRBD2	CASSSRTSGGQSNRQFF	TGTGCCAGCAGCTCTCGGACTAGCGGAGGTCAGAGCAACCGGCAGTTCTTC
.	TRBV28	TRBJ2-7	.	CASSQVQGRSYEQYF	TGTGCCAGCAGCCAAGTCCAGGGGAGGTCCTACGAGCAGTACTTC
few	TRBV2	TRBJ2-2	TRBD1	CASSWDRGSGELFF	TGTGCCAGCAGTTGGGACAGGGGAAGCGGGGAGCTGTTTTTT
.	TRBV30	TRBJ2-1	.	CAWSVRSGETMFF	TGTGCCTGGAGTGTACGGTCAGGGGAAACGATGTTCTTC
many	TRBV5-1	TRBJ1-2	.	CASSLRTDPYGYTF	TGCGCCAGCAGCTTAAGGACAGACCCCTATGGCTACACCTTC
many	TRBV5-5	TRBJ2-5	.	CASSLAVRQETQYF	TGTGCCAGCAGCTTGGCCGTGCGTCAAGAGACCCAGTACTTC
.	TRBV7-2	TRBJ1-2	TRBD1	CASSLSSGGLNYGYTF	TGTGCCAGCAGCTTATCCTCAGGGGGCTTAAACTATGGCTACACCTTC
.	TRBV6-1	TRBJ2-7	TRBD2	CASSQTSRTVSEQYF	TGTGCCAGCAGTCAGACTAGCCGGACGGTTTCCGAGCAGTACTTC
.	TRBV7-2	TRBJ1-6	.	CASSLSQKWSPLHF	TGTGCCAGCAGCTTATCCCAGAAATGGTCACCCCTCCACTTT
.	TRBV6-1	TRBJ1-3	.	CASSLGISGNTIYF	TGTGCCAGCAGCTTGGGGATCTCTGGAAACACCATATATTTT
.	TRBV27	TRBJ1-4	.	CASSFAGTNEKLFF	TGTGCCAGCAGTTTCGCGGGGACTAATGAAAAACTGTTTTTT
few	TRBV5-1	TRBJ2-5	TRBD1	CASSTRDRGWEETQYF	TGCGCCAGCAGCACCCGGGACAGGGGATGGGAAGAGACCCAGTACTTC
few	TRBV9	TRBJ2-2	TRBD1	CASSKTGGNTGELFF	TGTGCCAGCAGCAAAACAGGGGGCAACACCGGGGAGCTGTTTTTT
.	TRBV5-6	TRBJ2-5	.	CASSLFGARETQYF	TGTGCCAGCAGCTTATTCGGAGCTCGGGAGACCCAGTACTTC
few	TRBV7-3	TRBJ2-1	TRBD1	CASSSADRGYNEQFF	TGTGCCAGCAGCTCTGCGGACAGGGGCTACAATGAGCAGTTCTTC
.	TRBV15	TRBJ2-1	.	CATSTVQLPLYNEQFF	TGTGCCACCAGTACCGTTCAGCTACCCTTATACAATGAGCAGTTCTTC
few	TRBV5-1	TRBJ2-7	.	CASSLEVTSYEQYF	TGCGCCAGCAGCTTGGAAGTCACTTCTTACGAGCAGTACTTC